The entry below gives a single T cell receptor (beta chain) sequence along with its context. Generated by immunoSEQ multiplex PCR, the TCRdb table keeps only in-frame clones and is missing some. The sample lists tens of thousands of clones, roughly 80% seen once, with approximately 0.73% in the top ten. Sorting of unstimulated PBMCs yielded separate CD3+CD4+ and CD3+CD8+ fractions. These data are taken from a study of T cell clones after liver transplantation. Overall study context: TCRbeta sequencing after a pre-transplant mixed lymphocyte reaction identified graft-donor-reactive clones, later tracked in post-transplant blood.

The germline gives CDR1 SGHAT, CDR2 FQNNGV. The ends were cut back, 5 bases at V and 4 bases at J, with 14 bases in the middle. The CDR3 is made up of 14 amino acids. This specimen consisted of CD4+ T cells from blood, obtained 12 months after liver transplant. The chain has TRBV11-2 and TRBJ2-5; the D gene is possibly TRBD2 (6 bases). The sequence derives from a human patient who received a liver transplant. The graft donor may be the source of some T cells. CDR3 DNA: TGTGCCAGCAGCCGTGGACCGGGGGTAGAGACCCAGTACTTC. Amino acid sequence: CASSRGPGVETQYF.